A single T cell receptor beta chain is shown here with its context. Its antigen remains unidentified. Regions amplified from RNA transcripts were the TCR beta CDR3 regions. With the HTBI primer set, the TCR CDR3 went through a first round of RT-PCR. TCRdb processed the multiplex PCR reads anew with MiXCR; each CDR3 protein has one entry. The data contain hundreds of thousands of distinct CDR3 sequences, 15% to 17% of them singletons. Calling Graves' hyperthyroidism stable meant ophthalmopathy did not progress within 18 months. Uncontrolled infection, other autoimmune disease, pregnancy or lactation barred patients from enrollment. These data come from a study of T cells in Graves' hyperthyroidism and ophthalmopathy. Study-level findings and limits: Blood samples included most of the expanded thyroid clonotypes exceeding 0.001. Ophthalmopathy onset followed model prediction by a median about six months.

This CDR3 comprises 14 residues. Per germline, CDR1 SGHTA and CDR2 FQGNSA. V gave up 1 base and J gave up 5 bases, with 12 bases separating them. Sequenced: blood. This TCR was recovered from a young woman with Graves' hyperthyroidism. V usage is TRBV7-2 and J usage is TRBJ2-7, with D maybe TRBD1 (5 bases). CDR3 coding DNA: TGTGCCAGCAGCTTAGTGGGGCCTGGTCACGAGCAGTACTTC. Residues: CASSLVGPGHEQYF.